This TCR beta chain was obtained from a study of blood T cell repertoires in COVID-19. Study as a whole: Some COVID-19 samples were acute and others convalescent; all came from the United States, Italy and Spain. The cDNA or gDNA used as material had been derived from T cells, B-cell-depleted T cells, or PBMCs.

Germline CDR1 is LNHDA and CDR2 is SQIVND (reference sequence). CDR3 size: 15 residues. The V and J ends lost 10 bases and 2 bases respectively, with 18 bases between them. This clone was recorded once. How the authors handled the data: The authors estimated nucleated cell counts from reference gene primer amplification. Here immunoSEQ multiplex PCR was the method, and the copy in TCRdb shows in-frame clones only, minus some. V and J calls and clone size follow that table, whereas D and trimming were derived from the DNA. This sample has about 85,000 clones, with more than 75% found just once. The specimen sequenced was peripheral blood. This sequence originates from an elderly woman with acute or convalescent COVID-19. The chain joins TRBV19 to TRBJ1-3; D gene uncertain. The CDR3 spells CATSSSFTAGNTIYF. CDR3 in DNA: TGTGCCACCAGTAGTAGCTTTACGGCTGGAAACACCATATATTTT.